This record looks at one T cell receptor beta chain sequence and its context. Its antigen is not known. This entry is derived from a study of cytotoxic CD8 clonotypes in ibrutinib-treated CLL. Study-wide results and caveats: Clonality was higher at ibrutinib response and returned toward baseline at progression. There were few public clonotypes, and on treatment they contracted or stayed stable. Sampling schedules were unmatched across sustained-remission and progressing patients.

The intended depth for sequencing was 1 in 200,000 to 1 in 1 million T cells. TCRdb's table, derived via immunoSEQ multiplex PCR, lists solely in-frame clones and lacks some. The data show about 72,000 clones, with approximately 80% seen just once and roughly 7.1% held by the top ten. This CDR3 has 15 residues. V was pared by 2 bases and J by 5 bases, with 15 bases between. Per the germline V gene, CDR1 is MGHDK and CDR2 is SYGVNS. This chain uses TRBV25-1 with TRBJ2-5; D possibly matches TRBD1 or TRBD2 (6 bases each). This receptor was identified in a human donor with chronic lymphocytic leukemia. Sequenced here: PBMCs, sampled at disease progression, from a patient treated with ibrutinib. CDR3 in DNA: TGTGCCAGCAGTGAACAGGACGGGGGCAGGGAGACCCAGTACTTC. Translation: CASSEQDGGRETQYF.